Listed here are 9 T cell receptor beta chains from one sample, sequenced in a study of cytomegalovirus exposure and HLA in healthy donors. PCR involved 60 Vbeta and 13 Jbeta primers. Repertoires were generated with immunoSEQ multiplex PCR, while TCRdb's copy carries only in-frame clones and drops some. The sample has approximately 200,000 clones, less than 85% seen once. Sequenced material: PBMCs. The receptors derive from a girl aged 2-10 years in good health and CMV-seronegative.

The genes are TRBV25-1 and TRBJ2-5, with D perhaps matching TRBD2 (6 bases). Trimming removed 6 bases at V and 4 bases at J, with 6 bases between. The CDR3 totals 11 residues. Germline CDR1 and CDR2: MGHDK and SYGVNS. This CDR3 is CASSGGETQYF. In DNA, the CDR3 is TGTGCCAGCAGCGGGGGAGAGACCCAGTACTTC.

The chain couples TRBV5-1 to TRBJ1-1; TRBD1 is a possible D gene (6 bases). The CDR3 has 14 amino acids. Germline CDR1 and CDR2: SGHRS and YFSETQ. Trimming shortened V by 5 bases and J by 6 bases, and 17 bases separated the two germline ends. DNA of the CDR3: TGCGCCAGCAGGAATACACAGGGACCCCCTGAAGCTTTCTTT. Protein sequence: CASRNTQGPPEAFF.

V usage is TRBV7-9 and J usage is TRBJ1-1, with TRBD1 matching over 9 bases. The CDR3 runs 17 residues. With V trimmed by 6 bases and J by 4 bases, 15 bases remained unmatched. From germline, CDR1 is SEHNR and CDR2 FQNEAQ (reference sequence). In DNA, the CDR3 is TGTGCCAGCAGTATTACAGGGGGCGTTGGGTGGGGCACTGAAGCTTTCTTT. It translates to CASSITGGVGWGTEAFF.

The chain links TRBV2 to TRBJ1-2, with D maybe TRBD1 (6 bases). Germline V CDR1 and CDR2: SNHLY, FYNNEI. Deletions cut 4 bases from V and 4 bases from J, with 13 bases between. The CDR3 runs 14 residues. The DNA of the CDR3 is TGTGCCAGCAGTGTGGACAGTGAAAGCTATGGCTACACCTTC. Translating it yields CASSVDSESYGYTF.

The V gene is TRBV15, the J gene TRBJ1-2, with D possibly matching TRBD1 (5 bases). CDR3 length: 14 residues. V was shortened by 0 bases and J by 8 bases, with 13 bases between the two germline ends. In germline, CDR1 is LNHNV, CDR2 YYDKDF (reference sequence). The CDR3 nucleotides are TGTGCCACCAGCAGAGAAGGCAGGGAAGAAGGCTACACCTTC. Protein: CATSREGREEGYTF.

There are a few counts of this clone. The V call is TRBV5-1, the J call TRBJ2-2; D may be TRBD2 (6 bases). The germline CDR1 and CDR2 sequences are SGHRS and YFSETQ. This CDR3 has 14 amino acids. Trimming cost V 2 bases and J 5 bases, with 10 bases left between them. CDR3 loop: CASSFGRGTGELFF. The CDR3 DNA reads TGCGCCAGCAGCTTCGGGCGGGGTACCGGGGAGCTGTTTTTT.

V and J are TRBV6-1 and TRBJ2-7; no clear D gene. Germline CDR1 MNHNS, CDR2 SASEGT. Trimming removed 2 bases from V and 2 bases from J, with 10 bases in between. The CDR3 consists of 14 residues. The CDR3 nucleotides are TGTGCCAGCAGTGAAATCCCAGGTCCCTACGAGCAGTACTTC. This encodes CASSEIPGPYEQYF.

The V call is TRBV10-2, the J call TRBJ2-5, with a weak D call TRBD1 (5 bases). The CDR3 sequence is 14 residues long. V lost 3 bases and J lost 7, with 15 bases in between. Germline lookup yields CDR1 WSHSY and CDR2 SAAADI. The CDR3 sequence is CASSEGQEAGTQYF. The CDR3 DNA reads TGCGCCAGCAGTGAAGGACAAGAGGCAGGGACCCAGTACTTC.

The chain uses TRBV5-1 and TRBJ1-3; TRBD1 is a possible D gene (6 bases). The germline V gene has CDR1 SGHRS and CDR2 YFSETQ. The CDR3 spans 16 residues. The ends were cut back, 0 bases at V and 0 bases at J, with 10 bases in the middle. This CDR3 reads CASSLVGTPSGNTIYF. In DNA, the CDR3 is TGCGCCAGCAGCTTGGTCGGGACACCCTCTGGAAACACCATATATTTT.